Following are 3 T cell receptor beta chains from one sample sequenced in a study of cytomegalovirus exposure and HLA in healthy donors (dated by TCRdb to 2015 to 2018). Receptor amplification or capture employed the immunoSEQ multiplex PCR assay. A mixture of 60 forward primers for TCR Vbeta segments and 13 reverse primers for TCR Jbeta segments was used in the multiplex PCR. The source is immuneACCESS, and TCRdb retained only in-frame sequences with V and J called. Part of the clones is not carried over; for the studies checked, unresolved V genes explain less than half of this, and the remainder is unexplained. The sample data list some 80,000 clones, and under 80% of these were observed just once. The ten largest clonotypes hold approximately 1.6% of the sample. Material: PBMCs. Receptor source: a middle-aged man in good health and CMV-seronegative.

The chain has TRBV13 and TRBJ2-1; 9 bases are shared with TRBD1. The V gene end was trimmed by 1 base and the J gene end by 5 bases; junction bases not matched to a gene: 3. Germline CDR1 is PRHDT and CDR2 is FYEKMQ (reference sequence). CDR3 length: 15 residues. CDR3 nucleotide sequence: TGTGCCAGCAGCTTAGACAGGGGGCATCACAATGAGCAGTTCTTC. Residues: CASSLDRGHHNEQFF. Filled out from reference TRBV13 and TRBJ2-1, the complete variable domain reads AAGVIQSPRHLIKEKRETATLKCYPIPRHDTVYWYQQGPGQDPQFLISFYEKMQSDKGSIPDRFSAQQFSDYHSELNMSSLELGDSALYFCASSLDRGHHNEQFFGPGTRLTVL.

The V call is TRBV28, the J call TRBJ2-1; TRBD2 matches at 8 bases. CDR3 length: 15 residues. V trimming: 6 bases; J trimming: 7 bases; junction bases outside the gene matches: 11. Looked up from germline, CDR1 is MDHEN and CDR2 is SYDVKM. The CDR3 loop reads CASSLAGRERNEQFF. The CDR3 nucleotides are TGTGCCAGCAGCCTAGCGGGCCGCGAGAGGAATGAGCAGTTCTTC.

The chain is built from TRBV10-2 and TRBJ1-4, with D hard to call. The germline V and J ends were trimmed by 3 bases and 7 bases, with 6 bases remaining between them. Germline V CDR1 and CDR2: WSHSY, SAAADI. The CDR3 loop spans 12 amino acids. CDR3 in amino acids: CASSETAEKLFF. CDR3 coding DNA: TGCGCCAGCAGTGAAACAGCTGAAAAACTGTTTTTT.